The TCR beta chain described here comes from a study of post-analysis software for immune sequencing data. Across the whole study: Relapsing-remitting, secondary progressive and progressive-relapsing multiple sclerosis courses were included.

Study observations and caveats: About 5 TRBV segments were significantly more frequent in patients than in controls. TRBV5-6, TRBV5-1 and TRBV20-1 were among these segments. For normalized Chao1 diversity, multiple sclerosis patients scored significantly lower than controls did.

With V trimmed by 0 bases and J by 4 bases, 11 bases remained unmatched. The CDR3 loop spans 18 amino acids. Germline lookup yields CDR1 MDHEN and CDR2 SYDVKM. Of note for this clonotype: Its antigen remains unidentified.

Presence of unique molecular identifiers characterized the TCR beta cDNA libraries. From approximately 0.95 to 9.8 million T cells, roughly 530,000 cDNA molecules were obtained. TCRdb recomputed calls from the PCR reads with MiXCR, one row per CDR3 protein. The sample holds 170,000 or so distinct CDR3 sequences; 30% are singletons and the top ten take about 1.4%. This clonotype was obtained from a girl between 5 and 17 years old with multiple sclerosis. V is TRBV28 and J is TRBJ1-4; 7 bases map to TRBD1. Material: blood. Here the CDR3 reads CASSLWRTGSTFNEKLFF. The CDR3 nucleotides are TGTGCCAGCAGTTTATGGAGGACAGGAAGTACATTTAATGAAAAACTGTTTTTT.